This T cell receptor (beta chain) appears in the sequencing data of a study of blood T cell repertoires in COVID-19. This clone has a single count. One junction end disagrees with the germline gene, perhaps due to a read error. Germline CDR1 and CDR2: SNHLY and FYNNEI. This CDR3 is built from 16 residues. Repertoires were generated with immunoSEQ multiplex PCR, while TCRdb's copy carries only in-frame clones and drops some. Found here are roughly 140,000 clones, 80% to 90% of them singletons; the top ten hold less than 50%. The sequencing input was peripheral blood. This sequence was found in a human donor in a cohort sampled during active COVID-19. The chain is built from TRBV2 and TRBJ1-2, with 7 bases lining up with TRBD1. CDR3 DNA: TGTGCCAGCAGTGGAAGGGACAGTATTCTTCTATGGCTCCCCTTCTTC. It translates to CASSGRDSILLWLPFF.